The present TCR beta chain was sequenced within a study of blood T cell repertoires in COVID-19 (dated by TCRdb to 2020 to 2021). Concerning the study at large: Collaborator samples came from the United States, Italy and Spain and covered acute and convalescent phases of COVID-19. The prospective study material was composed of cDNA or gDNA derived from T cells, B-cell-depleted T cells, or PBMCs. Deeply sampled blood TCRbeta repertoires from subjects exposed to, actively infected with, or recovered from COVID-19 were included in the dataset. A freely available public database, intended as a resource for researchers studying the immune response to SARS-CoV-2, is where the repertoires were released. Samples came from the ongoing ImmuneRACE study (first 160 participants) plus 1,254 subjects from 6 global collaborators. A de-identified subject ID, COVID-19 status, age in years and sex were almost always included in the sample metadata. HLA class I and class II types, where available, came from metadata supplied by the sample provider rather than from assay-based typing.

Whole blood was collected in K2EDTA tubes by collaborating institutions according to the institutions' own protocols. Collaborator samples were shipped for TCRbeta analysis as frozen whole blood, isolated PBMCs, or DNA extracted from either sample type. Concerning this clone: No antigen is known for it. No base quality values were provided; no much bigger clone lies one nucleotide off.

The immunoSEQ Assay, a bias-controlled multiplex PCR, was used to amplify TCRbeta CDR3 regions from genomic DNA. In the original analysis: Nucleated cell counts per sample were estimated from amplification of reference gene primers within the assay. To quantify the absolute abundance of each unique TCRbeta CDR3 rearrangement, sequence reads were collapsed and filtered. For each sample, productive Simpson clonality was calculated as the square root of Simpson's diversity index over productive rearrangements. Sourced from immuneACCESS, this table was stored by TCRdb with only in-frame sequences that have V and J called. A share of the clones is absent; for the studies checked, an unresolved V gene accounts for under half, and the remainder has no known explanation. From that table come the V and J calls and clone size; the DNA was used to work out D and trimming. This sample holds around 56,000 clones; 87% were observed only once. Of the sample, 6% to 8.5% is held by the ten largest clones.

The paper's findings and limits, for the study overall: The amount of clinical and demographic metadata varied by source and participant and was provided uncurated.

V is trimmed back by 0 bases and J by 0 bases, and the junction contains 9 bases that no gene match accounts for. Its CDR3 holds 18 amino acids, cysteine through phenylalanine. Just the 54-base CDR3 DNA is kept, in frame starting at base 1. From a lookup of the germline V gene (reference sequence), CDR1 and CDR2 are SGHNT and YYREEE. The sequence is built from TRBV5-4 and TRBJ2-5; 9 bases in the junction line up with TRBD1. Sequenced material: peripheral blood. The sequence was obtained from a man in his sixties with active or convalescent COVID-19. CDR3 sequence: CASSLGTGAVKYQETQYF. The nucleotides read TGTGCCAGCAGCTTGGGGACAGGGGCGGTCAAATACCAAGAGACCCAGTACTTC.